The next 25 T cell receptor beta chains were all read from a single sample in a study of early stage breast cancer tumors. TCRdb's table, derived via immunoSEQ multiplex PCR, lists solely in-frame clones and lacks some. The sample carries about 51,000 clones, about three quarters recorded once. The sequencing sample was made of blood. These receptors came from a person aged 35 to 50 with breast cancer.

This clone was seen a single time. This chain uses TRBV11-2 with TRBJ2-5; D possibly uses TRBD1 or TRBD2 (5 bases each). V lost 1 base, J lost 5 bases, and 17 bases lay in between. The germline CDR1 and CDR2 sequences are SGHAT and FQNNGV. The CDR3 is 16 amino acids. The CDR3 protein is CASSLGFSGPRETQYF. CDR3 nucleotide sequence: TGTGCCAGCAGCTTAGGCTTTTCGGGACCACGGGAGACCCAGTACTTC.

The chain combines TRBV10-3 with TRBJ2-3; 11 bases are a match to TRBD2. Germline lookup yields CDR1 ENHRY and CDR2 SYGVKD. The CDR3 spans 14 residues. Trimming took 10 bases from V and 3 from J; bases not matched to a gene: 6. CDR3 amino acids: CATKTSGRTDTQYF. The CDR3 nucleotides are TGTGCCACAAAAACTAGCGGGAGAACAGATACGCAGTATTTT.

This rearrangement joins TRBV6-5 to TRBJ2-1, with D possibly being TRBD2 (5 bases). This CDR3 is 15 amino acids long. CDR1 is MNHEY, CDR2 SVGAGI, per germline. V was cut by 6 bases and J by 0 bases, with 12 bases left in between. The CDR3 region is CASSPDWSSYNEQFF. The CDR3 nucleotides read TGTGCCAGCAGCCCGGACTGGAGCTCCTACAATGAGCAGTTCTTC.

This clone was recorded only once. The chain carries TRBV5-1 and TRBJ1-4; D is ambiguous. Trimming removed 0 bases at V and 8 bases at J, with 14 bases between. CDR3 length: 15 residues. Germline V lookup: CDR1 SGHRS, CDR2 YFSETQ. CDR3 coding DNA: TGCGCCAGCAGCTTGGAACCCCGGTGGAGCGAAAAACTGTTTTTT. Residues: CASSLEPRWSEKLFF.

The CDR3 coding sequence is TGTGCCATCAGTGAGTGGCAGGGGGCAGCGAACACCGGGGAGCTGTTTTTT. Translated, it gives CAISEWQGAANTGELFF. V usage is TRBV10-3 and J usage is TRBJ2-2; 8 bases are shared with TRBD1. The CDR3 is made up of 17 amino acids. V dropped 1 base and J dropped 0; count of bases not matched to a gene: 4. From germline, CDR1 is ENHRY and CDR2 SYGVKD.

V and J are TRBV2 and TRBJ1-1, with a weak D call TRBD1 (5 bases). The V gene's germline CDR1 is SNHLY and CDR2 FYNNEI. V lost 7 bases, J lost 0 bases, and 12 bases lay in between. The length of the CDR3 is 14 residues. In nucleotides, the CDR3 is TGTGCCAGCACTCCGGGACGGTTGAACACTGAAGCTTTCTTT. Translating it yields CASTPGRLNTEAFF.

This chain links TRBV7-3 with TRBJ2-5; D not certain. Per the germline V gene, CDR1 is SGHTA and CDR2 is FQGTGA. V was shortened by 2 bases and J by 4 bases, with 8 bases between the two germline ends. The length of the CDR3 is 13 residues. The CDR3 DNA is TGTGCCAGCAGCTTAGGGAAGGCAGAGACCCAGTACTTC. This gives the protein CASSLGKAETQYF.

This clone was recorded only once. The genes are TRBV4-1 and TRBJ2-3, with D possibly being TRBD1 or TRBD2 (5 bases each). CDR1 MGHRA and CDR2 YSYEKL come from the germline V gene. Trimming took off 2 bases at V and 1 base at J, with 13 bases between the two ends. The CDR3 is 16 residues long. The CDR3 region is CASSQRGMGGTDTQYF. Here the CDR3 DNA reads TGCGCCAGCAGCCAAAGGGGAATGGGGGGCACAGATACGCAGTATTTT.

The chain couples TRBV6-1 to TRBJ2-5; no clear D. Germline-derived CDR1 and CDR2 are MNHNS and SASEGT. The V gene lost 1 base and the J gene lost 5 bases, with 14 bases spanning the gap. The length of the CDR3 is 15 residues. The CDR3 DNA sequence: TGTGCCAGCAGTGAAGACCCAGGTTCTTGGGAGACCCAGTACTTC. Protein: CASSEDPGSWETQYF.

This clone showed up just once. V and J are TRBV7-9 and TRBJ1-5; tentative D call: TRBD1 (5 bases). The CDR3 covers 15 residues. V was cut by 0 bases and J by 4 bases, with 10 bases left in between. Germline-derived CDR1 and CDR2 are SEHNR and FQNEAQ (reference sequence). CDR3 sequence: CASSLAQGPNQPQHF. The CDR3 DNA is TGTGCCAGCAGCTTAGCCCAGGGTCCAAATCAGCCCCAGCATTTT.

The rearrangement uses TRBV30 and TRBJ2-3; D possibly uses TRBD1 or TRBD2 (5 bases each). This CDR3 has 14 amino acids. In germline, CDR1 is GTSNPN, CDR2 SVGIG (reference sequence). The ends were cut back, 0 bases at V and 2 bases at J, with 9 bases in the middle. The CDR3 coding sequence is TGTGCCTGGAGTGTTGGGGGAATCACAGATACGCAGTATTTT. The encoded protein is CAWSVGGITDTQYF.

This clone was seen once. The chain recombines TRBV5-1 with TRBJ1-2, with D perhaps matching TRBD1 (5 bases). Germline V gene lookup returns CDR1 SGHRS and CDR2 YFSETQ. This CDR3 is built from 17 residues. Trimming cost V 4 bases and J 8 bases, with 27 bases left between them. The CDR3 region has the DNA TGCGCCAGCAGCGCGTCCGGGACCGCTGCTATCGTGGGAGGCTACACCTTC. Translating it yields CASSASGTAAIVGGYTF.

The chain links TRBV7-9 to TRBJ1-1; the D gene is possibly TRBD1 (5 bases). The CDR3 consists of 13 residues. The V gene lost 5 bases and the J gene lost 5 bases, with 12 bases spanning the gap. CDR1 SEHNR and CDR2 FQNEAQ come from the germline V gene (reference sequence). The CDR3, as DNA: TGTGCCAGCAGCCCCGTGTGGGGGACTGAAGCTTTCTTT. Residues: CASSPVWGTEAFF.

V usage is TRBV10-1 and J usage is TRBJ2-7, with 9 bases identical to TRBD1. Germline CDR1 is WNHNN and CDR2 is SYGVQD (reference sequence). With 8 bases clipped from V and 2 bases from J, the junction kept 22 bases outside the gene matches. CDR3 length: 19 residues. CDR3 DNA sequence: TGCGCCAGCTCTCAGCCAAGGGGACAGGGCCAGCGGGCTACCTACGAGCAGTACTTC. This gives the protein CASSQPRGQGQRATYEQYF.

The CDR3 sequence: CASSKRGVTNHQHF. The CDR3 nucleotides read TGTGCCAGCAGCAAAAGGGGGGTCACCAACCACCAGCATTTT. This chain joins TRBV6-1 and TRBJ1-5, with a possible D match to TRBD1 (6 bases). Germline loops: CDR1 MNHNS, CDR2 SASEGT. This CDR3 comprises 14 residues. V was clipped by 6 bases and J by 12 bases, with 21 bases between them.

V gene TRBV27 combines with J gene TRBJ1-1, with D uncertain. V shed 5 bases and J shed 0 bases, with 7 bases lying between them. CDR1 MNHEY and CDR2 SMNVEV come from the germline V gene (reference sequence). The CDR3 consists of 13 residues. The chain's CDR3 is CASSSLMNTEAFF. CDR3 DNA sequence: TGTGCCAGCAGTAGCCTAATGAACACTGAAGCTTTCTTT.

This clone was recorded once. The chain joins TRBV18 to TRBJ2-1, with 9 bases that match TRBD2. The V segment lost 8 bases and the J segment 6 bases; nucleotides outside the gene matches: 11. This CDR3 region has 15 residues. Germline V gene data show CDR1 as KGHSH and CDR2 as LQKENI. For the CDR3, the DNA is TGTGCCAGCGCGAAACTAGCGGGTACCGCCAATGAGCAGTTCTTC. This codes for CASAKLAGTANEQFF.

For the CDR3, the DNA is TGTGCCAGCAGCTCCCCTAGCGGGAGGACCGCCACCGGGGAGCTGTTTTTT. Its protein product is CASSSPSGRTATGELFF. V is TRBV5-4 and J is TRBJ2-2; the match to TRBD2 covers 11 bases. The CDR3 spans 17 residues. Germline V gene lookup returns CDR1 SGHNT and CDR2 YYREEE (reference sequence). Unmatched junction bases numbered 8, after V lost 3 bases and J lost 4 bases.

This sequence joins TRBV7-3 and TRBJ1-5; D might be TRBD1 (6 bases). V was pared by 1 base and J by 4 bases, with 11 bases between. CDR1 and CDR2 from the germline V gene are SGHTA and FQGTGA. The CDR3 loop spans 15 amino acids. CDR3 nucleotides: TGTGCCAGCAGCTTAATAATACAGGGAAATCAGCCCCAGCATTTT. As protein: CASSLIIQGNQPQHF.

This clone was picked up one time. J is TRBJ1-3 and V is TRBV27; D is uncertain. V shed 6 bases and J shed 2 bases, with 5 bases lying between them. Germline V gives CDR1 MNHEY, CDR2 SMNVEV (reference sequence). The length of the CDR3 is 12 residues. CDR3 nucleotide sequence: TGTGCCAGCAGCGACGCTGGAAACACCATATATTTT. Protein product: CASSDAGNTIYF.

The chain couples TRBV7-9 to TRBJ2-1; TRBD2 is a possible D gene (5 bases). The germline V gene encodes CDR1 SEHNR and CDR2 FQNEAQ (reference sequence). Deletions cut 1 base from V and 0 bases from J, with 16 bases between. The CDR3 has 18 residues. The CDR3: CASSLGEVARASYNEQFF. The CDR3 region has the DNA TGTGCCAGCAGCTTAGGCGAGGTAGCGAGGGCCTCCTACAATGAGCAGTTCTTC.

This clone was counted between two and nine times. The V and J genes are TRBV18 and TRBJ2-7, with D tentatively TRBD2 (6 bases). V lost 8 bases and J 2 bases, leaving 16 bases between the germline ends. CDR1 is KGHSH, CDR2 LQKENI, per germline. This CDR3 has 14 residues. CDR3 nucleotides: TGTGCCAGCCAACCGACTAGATCTACCTACGAGCAGTACTTC. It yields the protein CASQPTRSTYEQYF.

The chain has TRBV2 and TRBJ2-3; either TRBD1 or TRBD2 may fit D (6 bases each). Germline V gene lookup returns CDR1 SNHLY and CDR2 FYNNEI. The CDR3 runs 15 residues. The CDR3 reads CAGGRAPPSTDTQYF. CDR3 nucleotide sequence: TGTGCAGGGGGGAGAGCCCCCCCTAGCACAGATACGCAGTATTTT.

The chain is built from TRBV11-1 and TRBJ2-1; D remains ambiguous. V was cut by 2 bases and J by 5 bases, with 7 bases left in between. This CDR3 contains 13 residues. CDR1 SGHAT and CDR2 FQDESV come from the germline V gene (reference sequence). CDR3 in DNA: TGTGCCAGCAGCTTACTATCGAACAATGAGCAGTTCTTC. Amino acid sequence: CASSLLSNNEQFF.

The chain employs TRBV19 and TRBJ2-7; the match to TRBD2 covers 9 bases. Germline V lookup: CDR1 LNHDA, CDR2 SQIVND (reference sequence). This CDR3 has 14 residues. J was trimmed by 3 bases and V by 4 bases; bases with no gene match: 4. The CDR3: CASSTRLADYEQYF. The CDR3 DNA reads TGTGCCAGTAGTACCCGACTAGCGGACTACGAGCAGTACTTC. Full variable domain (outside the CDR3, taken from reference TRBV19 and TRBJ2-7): DGGITQSPKYLFRKEGQNVTLSCEQNLNHDAMYWYRQDPGQGLRLIYYSQIVNDFQKGDIAEGYSVSREKKESFPLTVTSAQKNPTAFYLCASSTRLADYEQYFGPGTRLTVT.